These 15 T cell receptor beta chains were sequenced from one sample in a study of shared clonotypes between healthy human individuals. Positive CCR7 selection of CD45RO-negative cells yielded the naive CD8 cells, and terminally differentiated effector memory CD45RA+ cells were excluded. Sequencing used immunoSEQ multiplex PCR; TCRdb keeps in-frame clones, though not all of them. The sample lists about 2 million clones; about 94% were seen once. The source material was naive CD8+ T cells sorted from blood. All receptors come from a man aged 18 to 29 in good health.

This chain uses TRBV5-4 with TRBJ2-3, with 11 bases lining up with TRBD1. From germline, CDR1 is SGHNT and CDR2 YYREEE (reference sequence). This CDR3 comprises 16 residues. The J segment lost 4 bases and the V segment lost 0 bases, leaving 4 bases of the junction unmatched. This CDR3 reads CASSLVGTGGPDTQYF. CDR3 DNA: TGTGCCAGCAGCTTGGTCGGGACAGGGGGTCCAGATACGCAGTATTTT.

This clone was seen once. V gene TRBV9 combines with J gene TRBJ2-7; D is undetermined. The CDR3 totals 14 residues. CDR1 and CDR2 (germline): SGDLS, YYNGEE. V shed 0 bases and J shed 3 bases, with 10 bases lying between them. For the CDR3, the DNA is TGTGCCAGCAGCGTAGAGCATAGTGACTACGAGCAGTACTTC. This codes for CASSVEHSDYEQYF. The full variable domain, completed using reference TRBV9 and TRBJ2-7, is DSGVTQTPKHLITATGQRVTLRCSPRSGDLSVYWYQQSLDQGLQFLIQYYNGEERAKGNILERFSAQQFPDLHSELNLSSLELGDSALYFCASSVEHSDYEQYFGPGTRLTVT.

The V and J genes are TRBV5-6 and TRBJ2-7; 7 bases are a match to TRBD1. CDR3 length: 13 residues. Germline assignment: CDR1 SGHDT and CDR2 YYEEEE. V lost 6 bases to trimming and J lost 0 bases; unmatched junction nucleotides: 3. The CDR3 is CASKGTDSYEQYF. CDR3 in DNA: TGTGCCAGCAAGGGGACAGACTCCTACGAGCAGTACTTC.

The chain recombines TRBV27 with TRBJ2-1; no clear D. The CDR3 length is 11 residues. The V gene's germline CDR1 is MNHEY and CDR2 SMNVEV (reference sequence). V was pared by 7 bases and J by 8 bases, with 9 bases between. CDR3 sequence: CASTAADEQFF. The DNA for the CDR3 is TGTGCCAGCACCGCCGCGGATGAGCAGTTCTTC.

This rearrangement joins TRBV7-9 to TRBJ2-1, with D maybe TRBD1 (6 bases). Trimming shortened V by 5 bases and J by 5 bases, and 13 bases separated the two germline ends. CDR1 and CDR2 from the germline V gene are SEHNR and FQNEAQ (reference sequence). The CDR3 has 14 amino acids. The CDR3 protein is CASSNTTGNNEQFF. In nucleotides, the CDR3 is TGTGCCAGCAGCAACACAACAGGGAACAATGAGCAGTTCTTC.

The rearrangement joins TRBV28 to TRBJ1-1; possible D gene TRBD1, 5 bases. Trimming cost V 0 bases and J 1 base, with 12 bases left between them. This CDR3 region has 16 residues. Germline V gene lookup returns CDR1 MDHEN and CDR2 SYDVKM. The CDR3: CASSLWGLGENTEAFF. As DNA, the CDR3 is TGTGCCAGCAGTTTATGGGGGCTTGGAGAGAACACTGAAGCTTTCTTT.

The V gene is TRBV4-1, the J gene TRBJ2-2; D gene uncertain. Germline V gene lookup returns CDR1 MGHRA and CDR2 YSYEKL. The V gene lost 4 bases and the J gene lost 3 bases, with 12 bases spanning the gap. The length of the CDR3 is 15 residues. This chain's CDR3 is CASSLEGQYTGELFF. Here the CDR3 DNA reads TGCGCCAGCAGCCTAGAAGGGCAGTACACCGGGGAGCTGTTTTTT.

The chain recombines TRBV2 with TRBJ1-1, with D possibly matching TRBD1 (6 bases). V shed 8 bases and J shed 2 bases, with 18 bases lying between them. CDR3 length: 15 residues. Germline V gives CDR1 SNHLY, CDR2 FYNNEI. The CDR3 reads CASGSGATSNTEAFF. The CDR3 nucleotides are TGTGCCAGCGGGTCAGGGGCTACCTCTAACACTGAAGCTTTCTTT.

J is TRBJ1-2 and V is TRBV25-1, with 7 bases that match TRBD1. Germline V gene lookup returns CDR1 MGHDK and CDR2 SYGVNS. The CDR3 totals 15 residues. The trim removed 5 bases at V and 3 bases at J, leaving 9 bases unmatched. CDR3 bases: TGTGCCAGCAGTCGAGGGCAGGGGGGATACTATGGCTACACCTTC. Its translation is CASSRGQGGYYGYTF.

The CDR3 protein is CASSLVREYEQYF. The DNA for the CDR3 is TGTGCCAGCAGCTTAGTGAGGGAGTACGAGCAGTACTTC. The chain couples TRBV7-9 to TRBJ2-7; perhaps TRBD2 as D (5 bases). The V and J ends lost 1 base and 4 bases respectively, with 8 bases between them. The V gene's germline CDR1 is SEHNR and CDR2 FQNEAQ (reference sequence). The CDR3 has 13 residues.

This chain connects TRBV4-1 to TRBJ2-2; D might be TRBD1 or TRBD2, each matching 5 bases. Between the trimmed V and J ends, which lost 4 bases and 11 bases, there was a span of 14 bases. Germline CDR1 MGHRA, CDR2 YSYEKL. The CDR3 runs to 13 residues. The CDR3 loop is CASSPEERGELFF. Here the CDR3 DNA reads TGCGCCAGCAGCCCAGAGGAGAGGGGCGAGCTGTTTTTT.

V usage is TRBV11-2 and J usage is TRBJ2-5, with 12 positions matching TRBD2. Germline values: CDR1 SGHAT, CDR2 FQNNGV. J gave up 2 bases and V 3 bases, and 10 bases lay outside the gene matches. There are 18 residues in the CDR3. The chain's CDR3 is CASSFWLAGGPGQETQYF. The CDR3 nucleotides are TGTGCCAGCAGCTTCTGGCTAGCGGGAGGGCCTGGGCAAGAGACCCAGTACTTC. Filled out from reference TRBV11-2 and TRBJ2-5, the complete variable domain reads EAGVAQSPRYKIIEKRQSVAFWCNPISGHATLYWYQQILGQGPKLLIQFQNNGVVDDSQLPKDRFSAERLKGVDSTLKIQPAKLEDSAVYLCASSFWLAGGPGQETQYFGPGTRLLVL.

Concerning this clone: Other DNA sequences in the same sample also yield this CDR3. The chain uses TRBV13 and TRBJ1-4, with D unclear. The CDR3 length is 13 residues. Germline assignment: CDR1 PRHDT and CDR2 FYEKMQ (reference sequence). V lost 1 base and J lost 7, with 7 bases in between. CDR3 bases: TGTGCCAGCAGCTTAGAAGGCGGTGAAAAACTGTTTTTT. This translates into CASSLEGGEKLFF. Full variable domain (missing parts from reference TRBV13 and TRBJ1-4): AAGVIQSPRHLIKEKRETATLKCYPIPRHDTVYWYQQGPGQDPQFLISFYEKMQSDKGSIPDRFSAQQFSDYHSELNMSSLELGDSALYFCASSLEGGEKLFFGSGTQLSVL.

Points on this clone: Additional DNA sequences in this sample encode the identical CDR3. The V and J genes are TRBV28 and TRBJ2-7; D remains unclear. The ends were cut back, 5 bases at V and 2 bases at J, with 7 bases in the middle. Germline V gene sequence: CDR1 MDHEN, CDR2 SYDVKM. This CDR3 is built from 12 residues. The CDR3 is CASSTPTYEQYF. The CDR3 region has the DNA TGTGCCAGCAGTACCCCAACCTACGAGCAGTACTTC.

The genes are TRBV6-5 and TRBJ1-4; maybe TRBD1 (5 bases). V lost 5 bases and J 0 bases, leaving 10 bases between the germline ends. Germline V gene lookup returns CDR1 MNHEY and CDR2 SVGAGI. The CDR3 covers 15 residues. The CDR3 bases are TGTGCCAGCAGTCAAACAGGATCAACTAATGAAAAACTGTTTTTT. Amino acid sequence: CASSQTGSTNEKLFF.